A single T cell receptor beta chain is shown here with its context. This entry comes from a study of graft-versus-host responses after intestinal transplantation. Repertoires were generated with immunoSEQ multiplex PCR, while TCRdb's copy carries only in-frame clones and drops some. The table shows 14,000 or so clones, with around 77% occurring only once. The germline CDR1 and CDR2 sequences are SQVTM and ANQGSEA. The CDR3 covers 12 residues. The V gene lost 5 bases and the J gene lost 1 base, with 8 bases spanning the gap. From the graft tissue, intraepithelial and lamina propria lymphocytes were released through processing.

This chain uses TRBV29-1 with TRBJ1-1; unclear D gene. The receptor was derived from a human patient who received an intestinal transplant, so some T cells may come from the graft donor. The source material was ileum tissue, sampled approximately 26 days after intestinal transplant. The CDR3 region is CSVYEGNTEAFF. Here the CDR3 DNA reads TGCAGCGTTTACGAGGGGAACACTGAAGCTTTCTTT.